A single sample gave rise to the 26 T cell receptor beta chains below, sequenced in a study of beta chain features in type 1 diabetes. Study-level points and caveats: Type 1 diabetes patients had moderately but significantly shorter TCRB CDR3s in all four CD4+ subsets.

The study reverse transcribed the entire isolated RNA, so it sequenced expressed TCRB transcripts. TCRdb's copy holds only in-frame clones and misses some; the assay was immunoSEQ multiplex PCR. The table lists about 190,000 clones, roughly 8% of them singletons, with under 0.6% in the top ten. No antigens are known for them. The sequenced sample consisted of central memory CD4+ T cells from blood. The receptors originated from a man aged 18 to 35 with type 1 diabetes.

The chain employs TRBV4-2 and TRBJ2-1; D perhaps matches TRBD2 (5 bases). Trimming pared 0 bases from V and 5 bases from J, leaving 14 bases between. CDR1 LGHNA and CDR2 YNFKEQ come from the germline V gene. This CDR3 has 16 amino acids. CDR3 amino acids: CASSQDLPRSDNEQFF. In DNA, the CDR3 is TGTGCCAGCAGCCAAGATTTGCCCCGTAGCGACAATGAGCAGTTCTTC.

This chain uses TRBV5-1 with TRBJ2-7; 7 bases line up with TRBD2. This CDR3 is built from 14 residues. Unmatched junction bases numbered 3, after V lost 1 base and J lost 2 bases. Germline V gene lookup returns CDR1 SGHRS and CDR2 YFSETQ. The CDR3 sequence is CASSLSGTAYEQYF. CDR3 nucleotide sequence: TGCGCCAGCAGCTTGAGCGGGACCGCCTACGAGCAGTACTTC.

The rearrangement links TRBV5-1 to TRBJ2-5, with D unclear. Trimming cost V 4 bases and J 2 bases, with 9 bases left between them. The CDR3 runs 13 residues. CDR1 and CDR2 (germline): SGHRS, YFSETQ. The CDR3 sequence is CASSLSNQETQYF. CDR3 DNA sequence: TGCGCCAGCAGCCTGTCTAATCAAGAGACCCAGTACTTC.

This rearrangement joins TRBV6-6 to TRBJ1-5; D unresolved. Between the trimmed V and J ends, which lost 7 bases and 3 bases, there was a span of 13 bases. Germline V lookup: CDR1 MNHNY, CDR2 SVGAGI (reference sequence). The CDR3 length is 14 residues. The CDR3 loop reads CASIGRRDNQPQHF. The CDR3 DNA sequence: TGTGCCAGCATTGGCAGGCGGGACAATCAGCCCCAGCATTTT.

This clone was counted between two and nine times. The chain carries TRBV27 and TRBJ2-7, with 10 nucleotides matching TRBD2. CDR1 and CDR2 from the germline V gene are MNHEY and SMNVEV (reference sequence). Unmatched junction bases numbered 13, after V lost 10 bases and J lost 4 bases. The CDR3 has 15 amino acids. The CDR3 DNA reads TGTGCCACCCAGGGGGGCTTAGCGGGAGGTTACGAGCAGTACTTC. Its translation: CATQGGLAGGYEQYF.

The chain carries TRBV5-1 and TRBJ2-2; D possibly corresponds to TRBD2 (6 bases). CDR1 is SGHRS and CDR2 is YFSETQ in the germline V gene. The CDR3 has 15 amino acids. Trimming cost V 4 bases and J 2 bases, with 12 bases left between them. CDR3 residues: CASSTSGSNTGELFF. In DNA form, the CDR3 reads TGCGCCAGCAGCACTTCCGGGAGTAACACCGGGGAGCTGTTTTTT.

This clone was counted only a few times. The chain employs TRBV7-2 and TRBJ2-3, with TRBD2 identical over 8 bases. The CDR3 length is 15 residues. V trimming: 3 bases; J trimming: 1 base; junction bases outside the gene matches: 3. Germline assignment: CDR1 SGHTA and CDR2 FQGNSA. In DNA, the CDR3 is TGTGCCAGCAGCTTCTATAGCGGGGGCACAGATACGCAGTATTTT. Amino acids: CASSFYSGGTDTQYF.

The V and J genes are TRBV27 and TRBJ2-7; 11 bases map to TRBD2. In germline, CDR1 is MNHEY, CDR2 SMNVEV (reference sequence). Trimming removed 8 bases from V and 4 bases from J; junction bases left unmatched: 13. The CDR3 has 16 residues. This CDR3 is CASCTGLAGGLYEQYF. The CDR3 nucleotides read TGTGCCAGCTGCACTGGGCTAGCGGGGGGACTGTACGAGCAGTACTTC.

The genes are TRBV7-2 and TRBJ2-2, with 7 bases identical to TRBD2. This CDR3 has 14 residues. The junction had 5 bases not matched to a gene; V was cut back by 1 base and J by 9 bases. The V gene's germline CDR1 is SGHTA and CDR2 FQGNSA. The DNA for the CDR3 is TGTGCCAGCAGCTTAGGGCGGGAGTACAGGGAGCTGTTTTTT. Translating it yields CASSLGREYRELFF.

The chain employs TRBV7-2 and TRBJ2-2, with D possibly being TRBD2 (6 bases). Germline loops: CDR1 SGHTA, CDR2 FQGNSA. Trimming took off 2 bases at V and 5 bases at J, with 15 bases between the two ends. The length of the CDR3 is 16 residues. CDR3: CASSLRYGSGTGELFF. DNA of the CDR3: TGTGCCAGCAGCTTACGTTACGGGAGCGGTACCGGGGAGCTGTTTTTT.

This clone was counted a few times. The gene calls are TRBV2 and TRBJ1-2, with 11 bases lining up with TRBD1. The germline gives CDR1 SNHLY, CDR2 FYNNEI. The CDR3 has 14 amino acids. V dropped 6 bases and J dropped 5; count of bases not matched to a gene: 5. CDR3 in amino acids: CASSRTGGAYGYTF. Here the CDR3 DNA reads TGTGCCAGCAGCCGGACAGGGGGCGCTTATGGCTACACCTTC.

The CDR3 nucleotides are TGTGCCAGCAGCTCACAGAGGGTTACGAATTCACCCCTCCACTTT. This sequence encodes CASSSQRVTNSPLHF. The chain employs TRBV9 and TRBJ1-6; the D is unclear. Trimming shortened V by 4 bases and J by 7 bases, and 15 bases separated the two germline ends. This CDR3 spans 15 amino acids. The germline gives CDR1 SGDLS, CDR2 YYNGEE. The entire variable domain, with the rest obtained from reference TRBV9 and TRBJ1-6, is as follows: DSGVTQTPKHLITATGQRVTLRCSPRSGDLSVYWYQQSLDQGLQFLIQYYNGEERAKGNILERFSAQQFPDLHSELNLSSLELGDSALYFCASSSQRVTNSPLHFGNGTRLTVT.

This clone was seen a few times. V and J are TRBV7-2 and TRBJ2-1, with no clear D. The CDR3 runs to 14 residues. Trimming took 5 bases from V and 0 from J, leaving 8 bases between them. Germline V CDR1 and CDR2: SGHTA, FQGNSA. CDR3 amino acids: CASSPSSSYNEQFF. CDR3 DNA: TGTGCCAGCAGCCCGTCTAGCTCCTACAATGAGCAGTTCTTC.

This clone was counted between two and nine times. The V gene is TRBV6-6, the J gene TRBJ2-5, with 12 nucleotides matching TRBD2. CDR3 length: 14 amino acids. Germline CDR1 reads MNHNY; CDR2 reads SVGAGI (reference sequence). V was clipped by 6 bases and J by 5 bases; unmatched bases: 4. Here the CDR3 reads CASRLGTSGETQYF. CDR3 bases: TGTGCCAGCAGGCTCGGGACTAGCGGGGAGACCCAGTACTTC.

This clone was seen a few times. J is TRBJ1-2 and V is TRBV29-1; TRBD1 agrees at 7 bases. Germline V gene lookup returns CDR1 SQVTM and CDR2 ANQGSEA. The V gene end was trimmed by 3 bases and the J gene end by 8 bases; junction bases not matched to a gene: 12. The CDR3 runs 14 residues. The CDR3 DNA is TGCAGCGTTGAGAGGACAGGCCCGAAGGGGGGCTACACCTTC. Translated, it gives CSVERTGPKGGYTF.

This clone was found a few times. The chain is built from TRBV29-1 and TRBJ2-1; 9 nucleotides align to TRBD2. Germline V gene sequence: CDR1 SQVTM, CDR2 ANQGSEA. The J segment lost 7 bases and the V segment lost 5 bases, leaving 18 bases of the junction unmatched. The CDR3 consists of 17 residues. The CDR3 sequence: CSVPQIQGASGKNEQFF. As DNA, the CDR3 is TGCAGCGTTCCACAAATACAGGGAGCTAGCGGGAAGAATGAGCAGTTCTTC.

There are a few counts of this clone. The genes are TRBV2 and TRBJ1-2, with D uncertain. The CDR3 spans 15 residues. The V gene's germline CDR1 is SNHLY and CDR2 FYNNEI. Trimming cost V 4 bases and J 4 bases, with 16 bases left between them. The CDR3 nucleotides read TGTGCCAGCAGTGGGGCGCGGACTCTCCCCTATGGCTACACCTTC. Translation: CASSGARTLPYGYTF.

The rearrangement joins TRBV27 to TRBJ2-2; D not resolved. CDR1 and CDR2 (germline): MNHEY, SMNVEV (reference sequence). The CDR3 is 9 amino acids. V dropped 11 bases and J dropped 6 bases, with 4 bases sitting between them. Here the CDR3 DNA reads TGTGCCCCCGCCGGGGAGCTGTTTTTT. Translated, it gives CAPAGELFF.

The J gene is TRBJ2-1, the V gene TRBV10-3, with D possibly matching TRBD2 (6 bases). In germline, CDR1 is ENHRY, CDR2 SYGVKD. V was clipped by 3 bases and J by 7 bases, with 13 bases between them. This CDR3 has 14 residues. The CDR3 DNA follows: TGTGCCATCAGTGATAGCGGTCTACTGAATGAGCAGTTCTTC. It translates to CAISDSGLLNEQFF.

The chain has TRBV6-5 and TRBJ2-5, with D possibly TRBD1 on 7 matching bases. The CDR3 is 14 amino acids. Trimming left V 5 bases short and J 4 bases short, with 14 bases between. Germline loops: CDR1 MNHEY, CDR2 SVGAGI. The CDR3 spells CASSNRGGVETQYF. The CDR3 DNA sequence: TGTGCCAGCAGTAACAGGGGAGGAGTAGAGACCCAGTACTTC.

The rearrangement links TRBV5-1 to TRBJ2-3; a possible D gene is TRBD1 (6 bases). Trimming took off 4 bases at V and 2 bases at J, with 14 bases between the two ends. The CDR3 extends over 15 amino acids. Germline assignment: CDR1 SGHRS and CDR2 YFSETQ. In DNA form, the CDR3 reads TGCGCCAGCAGCCCCCGGGACAAGTCCACAGATACGCAGTATTTT. Translating gives CASSPRDKSTDTQYF.

V gene TRBV5-1 combines with J gene TRBJ2-2, with no clear D. Trimming pared 5 bases from V and 2 bases from J, leaving 13 bases between. The CDR3 runs to 15 residues. Germline CDR1 and CDR2: SGHRS and YFSETQ. CDR3 DNA sequence: TGCGCCAGCAGTCTAAGTCTATATAACACCGGGGAGCTGTTTTTT. As protein: CASSLSLYNTGELFF.

This clone was seen more than once but under ten times. J is TRBJ2-5 and V is TRBV5-1; TRBD2 might be the D (5 bases). Germline assignment: CDR1 SGHRS and CDR2 YFSETQ. V was shortened by 6 bases and J by 4 bases, with 16 bases between the two germline ends. There are 14 residues in the CDR3. CDR3 loop: CASMRAAVTETQYF. The CDR3 DNA sequence: TGCGCCAGCATGAGAGCGGCCGTGACAGAGACCCAGTACTTC.

This chain joins TRBV12-5 and TRBJ2-7; TRBD1 matches 11 bases. The germline V gene encodes CDR1 LGHNT and CDR2 FRNRAP. The CDR3 sequence is 20 residues long. The V and J ends lost 5 bases and 0 bases, in that order; junction bases with no gene match: 18. CDR3 DNA: TGTGCTAGTGGTCTCCTAGGCGGGACAGGGGGTCGGAAGGACTCCTACGAGCAGTACTTC. Its protein is CASGLLGGTGGRKDSYEQYF.

The chain combines TRBV2 with TRBJ2-2, with 7 bases lining up with TRBD1. This CDR3 comprises 14 residues. Germline CDR1 and CDR2: SNHLY and FYNNEI. J lost 7 bases, V lost 5 bases, and 7 bases had no gene match. The CDR3 DNA follows: TGTGCCAGCAGTTCACAGGGGAAGGGCGGGGAGCTGTTTTTT. This translates into CASSSQGKGGELFF.

The DNA of the CDR3 is TGCAGTGCTCAGGGACAGCCCCAGCATTTT. As protein: CSAQGQPQHF. V and J are TRBV20-1 and TRBJ1-5, with a possible D match to TRBD1 (5 bases). There are 10 residues in the CDR3. Germline CDR1 and CDR2: DFQATT and SNEGSKA (reference sequence). Between the trimmed V and J ends, which lost 5 bases and 7 bases, there was a span of 6 bases.